This T cell receptor beta chain was sequenced in a study of blood T cell repertoires in COVID-19. As for the study in general: Italy, Spain and the United States were the sources of the convalescent and acute COVID-19 samples. From T cells, B-cell-depleted T cells, or PBMCs came the material, which was cDNA or gDNA.

How the authors handled the data: Researchers report that nucleated cell counts were estimated from reference gene primer amplification. Repertoires were generated with immunoSEQ multiplex PCR, while TCRdb's copy carries only in-frame clones and drops some. V and J calls and clone size are copied from that table; D and trimming were computed from the DNA. The sample carries roughly 120,000 clones, 90% recorded once. The CDR3 spans 13 residues. The V end lost 6 bases, the J end lost 5 bases, and 10 bases lay between the germline ends. Germline V gene lookup returns CDR1 SGHTA and CDR2 FQGNSA. Sequenced input: peripheral blood. The source of this sequence is a human donor with active COVID-19. The donor label of this sample is uncertain. V and J are TRBV7-2 and TRBJ2-2, with a tentative D call TRBD1 (6 bases). The CDR3 loop reads CASSRGGTGELFF. The CDR3 bases are TGTGCCAGCAGTCGAGGGGGAACCGGGGAGCTGTTTTTT.